Below are 13 T cell receptor beta chains sequenced from a single sample in a study of PD-L1 blockade in urothelial cancer. The data were produced by immunoSEQ multiplex PCR, yet TCRdb's version contains in-frame clones alone and is incomplete. The data contain tens of thousands of clones, around nine tenths of them seen just once; the ten biggest clones take up about 4%. The sequencing here drew on PBMCs, taken around atezolizumab (anti-PD-L1) treatment. The receptors derive from a man aged 50 to 59 with urothelial cancer.

The rearrangement links TRBV4-1 to TRBJ2-3; the match to TRBD2 covers 10 bases. Per germline, CDR1 MGHRA and CDR2 YSYEKL. CDR3 size: 18 residues. V shed 0 bases, J shed 3 bases, and the junction held 9 bases outside the gene matches. The CDR3 sequence: CASSQDPTSGVGTDTQYF. DNA of the CDR3: TGCGCCAGCAGCCAAGATCCTACTAGCGGGGTGGGTACAGATACGCAGTATTTT.

The gene calls are TRBV7-9 and TRBJ1-5; possible D gene TRBD1, 6 bases. In germline, CDR1 is SEHNR, CDR2 FQNEAQ (reference sequence). This CDR3 region has 13 residues. Trimming stripped 3 bases from V and 8 bases from J, with 11 bases between. DNA of the CDR3: TGTGCCAGCAGCTTCGCAGGGGATGAGCCCCAGCATTTT. Encoded protein: CASSFAGDEPQHF.

The chain uses TRBV30 and TRBJ1-3; TRBD1 agrees at 7 bases. The CDR3 loop spans 16 amino acids. The V and J ends lost 2 bases and 0 bases, in that order; junction bases with no gene match: 7. The germline V gene encodes CDR1 GTSNPN and CDR2 SVGIG (reference sequence). CDR3 nucleotide sequence: TGTGCCTGGAGTAGGACGACAGGGAGCTCTGGAAACACCATATATTTT. Residues: CAWSRTTGSSGNTIYF.

V is TRBV9 and J is TRBJ1-5; D not resolved. CDR1 is SGDLS and CDR2 is YYNGEE in the germline V gene. V was clipped by 0 bases and J by 6 bases, with 13 bases between them. This CDR3 spans 15 amino acids. The CDR3 sequence: CASSVGGGGSQPQHF. Written as DNA, the CDR3 is TGTGCCAGCAGCGTAGGAGGTGGCGGGAGTCAGCCCCAGCATTTT.

The chain uses TRBV5-5 and TRBJ2-3, with D tentatively TRBD2 (6 bases). Looked up from germline, CDR1 is SGHKS and CDR2 is YYEKEE (reference sequence). The CDR3 spans 20 residues. V was trimmed by 1 base and J by 0 bases, leaving 24 bases between them. The CDR3 here is CASSLIPGGNGALSTDTQYF. DNA of the CDR3: TGTGCCAGCAGCTTGATCCCCGGAGGGAACGGGGCTCTTAGCACAGATACGCAGTATTTT.

The rearrangement uses TRBV11-2 and TRBJ1-2; D might be TRBD1 (5 bases). This CDR3 contains 15 residues. CDR1 SGHAT and CDR2 FQNNGV come from the germline V gene. Trimming cost V 4 bases and J 2 bases, with 14 bases left between them. The CDR3 DNA reads as TGTGCCAGCAGCTCAGTGGGCAGGGCGAACTATGGCTACACCTTC. This sequence encodes CASSSVGRANYGYTF.

This clone was observed once. V is TRBV30 and J is TRBJ1-5; D possibly corresponds to TRBD1 (5 bases). Germline V gives CDR1 GTSNPN, CDR2 SVGIG (reference sequence). V was shortened by 5 bases and J by 4 bases, with 12 bases between the two germline ends. The CDR3 has 13 residues. CDR3 residues: CAWALTVNQPQHF. The CDR3 nucleotides are TGTGCCTGGGCATTGACAGTAAATCAGCCCCAGCATTTT.

Judged by abundance, this clone is medium-sized. The chain couples TRBV7-9 to TRBJ2-3; 9 bases agree with TRBD1. V gave up 8 bases and J gave up 3 bases; unmatched junction bases: 12. Per the germline V gene, CDR1 is SEHNR and CDR2 is FQNEAQ (reference sequence). CDR3 length: 16 amino acids. In nucleotides, the CDR3 is TGTGCCAGCGGGGGTGACAGGGGGATAAGAACAGATACGCAGTATTTT. Amino acid sequence: CASGGDRGIRTDTQYF.

In regard to this clone: The junction shows a germline mismatch at one end, possibly a read error. V usage is TRBV30 and J usage is TRBJ2-6; 7 positions match TRBD2. CDR3 length equals 15 residues. Germline CDR1 and CDR2: GTSNPN and SVGIG (reference sequence). CDR3 sequence (DNA): TGTGCCGGGAGGGAGGATAGCTCTGGGGCCAACGTCCTGACTTTC. Protein sequence: CAGREDSSGANVLTF.

V gene TRBV5-1 combines with J gene TRBJ2-1, with 11 nucleotides matching TRBD2. Germline-derived CDR1 and CDR2 are SGHRS and YFSETQ. With 4 bases clipped from V and 4 bases from J, the junction kept 4 bases outside the gene matches. The CDR3 totals 15 residues. This CDR3 is CASSVSGGDYNEQFF. CDR3 bases: TGCGCCAGCAGCGTTAGCGGGGGGGATTACAATGAGCAGTTCTTC.

This clone was observed once. V and J are TRBV19 and TRBJ2-3; 12 bases agree with TRBD1. This CDR3 comprises 14 residues. The V and J ends lost 4 bases and 8 bases, in that order; junction bases with no gene match: 4. Germline-derived CDR1 and CDR2 are LNHDA and SQIVND (reference sequence). CDR3 sequence (DNA): TGTGCCAGTAGTAGGGGACAGGGGGCGAGTACGCAGTATTTT. Amino acid sequence: CASSRGQGASTQYF.

The gene calls are TRBV11-2 and TRBJ2-3; 8 bases match TRBD2. The CDR3 has 12 amino acids. With 0 bases clipped from V and 10 bases from J, the junction kept 0 bases outside the gene matches. Germline loops: CDR1 SGHAT, CDR2 FQNNGV. The chain's CDR3 is CASSLETSAQYF. In nucleotides, the CDR3 is TGTGCCAGCAGCTTAGAGACTAGCGCGCAGTATTTT.

J is TRBJ2-4 and V is TRBV11-2, with TRBD2 identical over 7 bases. The V segment lost 4 bases and the J segment 3 bases; nucleotides outside the gene matches: 6. CDR1 and CDR2 from the germline V gene are SGHAT and FQNNGV. The CDR3 length is 15 residues. The CDR3 here is CASSSIRGDKNIQYF. The CDR3 DNA follows: TGTGCCAGCAGCTCGATCCGGGGGGACAAAAACATTCAGTACTTC.